This T cell receptor (beta chain) is from a study of early T cells in non-severe SARS-CoV-2 infection. About the study: Bulk RNA isolated from unsorted whole blood underwent sequencing; chains were not paired.

Overall study findings and caveats: The matching step, a VDJdb search, favored anti-spike CD8 responses and missed private and CD4 specificities.

Unique molecular identifiers were attached to individual cDNA molecules. MiXCR, run by TCRdb on the 5' RACE reads, gives a single entry per CDR3 protein. The data show tens of thousands of distinct CDR3 sequences, roughly 5% seen once. CDR3 size: 18 residues. V gave up 3 bases and J gave up 2 bases; unmatched junction bases: 11. At least ten counts were recorded for this clonotype. The antigen is unknown. The chain is built from TRBV12-3 or TRBV12-4 and TRBJ2-7; TRBD2 aligns across 12 bases. This TCR came from an adult who was a healthcare worker with PCR-confirmed SARS-CoV-2 infection or an uninfected control (not recorded which). The sample taken for sequencing was whole blood. CDR3 DNA sequence: TGTGCCAGCAGTTTGACAAGCCGGGGACTAGCGGGCACCTACGAGCAGTACTTC. This encodes CASSLTSRGLAGTYEQYF.